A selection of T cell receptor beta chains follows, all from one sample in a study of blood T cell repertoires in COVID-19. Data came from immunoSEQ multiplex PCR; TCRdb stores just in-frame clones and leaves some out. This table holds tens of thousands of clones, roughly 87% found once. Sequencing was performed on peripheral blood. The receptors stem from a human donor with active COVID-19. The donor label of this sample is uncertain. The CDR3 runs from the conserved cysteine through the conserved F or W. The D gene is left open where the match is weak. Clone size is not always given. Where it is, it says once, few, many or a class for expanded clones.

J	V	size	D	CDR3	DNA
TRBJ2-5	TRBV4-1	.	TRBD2	CASSQGAYGGRRQETQYF	TGCGCCAGCAGCCAAGGGGCCTATGGCGGGAGGCGCCAAGAGACCCAGTACTTC
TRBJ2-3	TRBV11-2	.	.	CASSLGPIDDTQYF	TGTGCCAGCAGCTTGGGGCCCATAGACGATACGCAGTATTTT
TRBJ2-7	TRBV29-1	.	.	CSADLVQGKF	TGCAGCGCCGATCTCGTCCAGGGCAAGTTC
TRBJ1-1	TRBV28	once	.	CAVSGGSTTEAFF	TGTGCCGTATCGGGGGGGAGTACGACTGAAGCTTTCTTT
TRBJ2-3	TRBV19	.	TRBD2	CASSGLADTQYF	TGTGCCAGTAGTGGACTAGCTGATACGCAGTATTTT
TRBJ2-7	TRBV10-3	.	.	CAISSLSSYEQYF	TGTGCCATCAGTTCTCTTAGCTCCTACGAGCAGTACTTC
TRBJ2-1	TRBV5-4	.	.	CASSLDGYYYNEQFF	TGTGCCAGCAGCTTGGACGGGTACTATTACAATGAGCAGTTCTTC
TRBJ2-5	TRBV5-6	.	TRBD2	CASSFGTSGFQETQYF	TGTGCCAGCAGCTTTGGGACTAGCGGGTTCCAAGAGACCCAGTACTTC
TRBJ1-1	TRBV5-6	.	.	CASRTVTLMNTEAFF	TGTGCCAGCAGAACCGTGACACTCATGAACACTGAAGCTTTCTTT
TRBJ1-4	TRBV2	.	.	CASERAGVNEKLFF	TGTGCCAGCGAACGGGCGGGGGTTAATGAAAAACTGTTTTTT
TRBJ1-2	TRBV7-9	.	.	CASSRSGDVNYGYTF	TGTGCCAGCAGCCGGTCGGGGGACGTTAACTATGGCTACACCTTC
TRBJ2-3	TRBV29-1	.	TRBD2	CSVPGTSGITDTQYF	TGCAGCGTTCCGGGGACTAGCGGCATCACAGATACGCAGTATTTT
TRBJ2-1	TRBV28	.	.	CASGIGREQFF	TGTGCCAGCGGTATTGGGCGTGAGCAGTTCTTC
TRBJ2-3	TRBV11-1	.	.	CASSLARGVNSDTQYF	TGTGCCAGCAGCTTAGCGCGGGGCGTTAATTCCGATACGCAGTATTTT
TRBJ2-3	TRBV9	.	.	CASSAGSPSTDTQYF	TGTGCCAGCAGCGCTGGGAGCCCTAGCACAGATACGCAGTATTTT
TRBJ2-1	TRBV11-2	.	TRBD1	CASSIQGYYNEQFF	TGTGCCAGCAGCATACAGGGGTACTACAATGAGCAGTTCTTC
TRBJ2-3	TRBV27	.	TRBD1	CASSSLDRGGLDTQYF	TGTGCCAGCAGTTCCTTGGACAGGGGCGGCTTAGATACGCAGTATTTT
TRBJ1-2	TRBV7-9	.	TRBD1	CASRITGTVYGYTF	TGTGCCAGCAGAATCACCGGGACAGTCTATGGCTACACCTTC
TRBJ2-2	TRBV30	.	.	CAWSVQLASLSGELFF	TGTGCCTGGAGTGTTCAGCTAGCTTCATTGTCCGGGGAGCTGTTTTTT